The 27 T cell receptor beta chains given below trace back to one sample, sequenced in a study of blood T cell repertoires in COVID-19. Produced via immunoSEQ multiplex PCR; TCRdb's table is partial and in-frame only. This sample carries 250,000 or so clones, about 80% of them seen once, and the ten largest clones take 7.5% to 10%. The sample consisted of peripheral blood. The receptor set was obtained from an elderly man with acute or convalescent COVID-19.

The rearrangement links TRBV11-3 to TRBJ1-1; D not resolved. The CDR3 contains 13 residues. Germline V gene sequence: CDR1 SGHNT, CDR2 YENEEA. V lost 0 bases and J lost 8, with 10 bases in between. The CDR3 DNA sequence: TGTGCCAGCAGCTTAGAAGGAGGAGGGGAAGCTTTCTTT. It is translated as CASSLEGGGEAFF.

The chain has TRBV7-9 and TRBJ1-1, with 8 nucleotides matching TRBD1. Germline-derived CDR1 and CDR2 are SEHNR and FQNEAQ (reference sequence). The CDR3 loop spans 15 amino acids. Losses at the gene ends were 4 bases for V and 1 base for J; bases not matched to a gene: 5. In DNA form, the CDR3 reads TGTGCCAGCAGCTCAGCAGGGGGCACGAACACTGAAGCTTTCTTT. Encoded protein: CASSSAGGTNTEAFF.

A note on this clone: Here the CDR3 omits its conserved ending phenylalanine or tryptophan, so a read error is the likely source. In nucleotides, the CDR3 is TGTGCCACTCAAACAGGGGGACCAACCACAGATACGCAGTATCTT. It yields the protein CATQTGGPTTDTQYL. The J gene is TRBJ2-3, the V gene TRBV24-1, with 8 bases lining up with TRBD1. Germline CDR1 reads KGHDR; CDR2 reads SFDVKD. The CDR3 consists of 15 residues. Trimming at V came to 10 bases and at J to 2 bases, leaving 10 bases not matched to a gene.

The V and J genes are TRBV7-2 and TRBJ2-3, with TRBD2 identical over 10 bases. V was pared by 3 bases and J by 6 bases, with 12 bases of the junction left unmatched. The CDR3 has 17 amino acids. The germline CDR1 and CDR2 sequences are SGHTA and FQGNSA. CDR3 sequence: CASSFPGLAGVMDTQYF. CDR3 in DNA: TGTGCCAGCAGCTTCCCCGGGCTAGCGGGGGTTATGGATACGCAGTATTTT.

The V gene is TRBV7-9, the J gene TRBJ1-2; D remains unclear. Deletions cut 1 base from V and 8 bases from J, with 11 bases between. The CDR3 covers 13 residues. Per germline, CDR1 SEHNR and CDR2 FQNEAQ (reference sequence). This chain's CDR3 is CASSLDRGGGYTF. As DNA, the CDR3 is TGTGCCAGCAGCTTAGACCGGGGAGGCGGCTACACCTTC.

Only one count was recorded for this clone. The rearrangement joins TRBV4-2 to TRBJ2-2; 7 bases are shared with TRBD1. The CDR3 has 16 amino acids. Looked up from germline, CDR1 is LGHNA and CDR2 is YNFKEQ. Losses at the gene ends were 4 bases for V and 0 bases for J; bases not matched to a gene: 5. The CDR3 DNA sequence: TGTGCCAGCAGCCCTCCTGGGACAGCGAACACCGGGGAGCTGTTTTTT. This gives the protein CASSPPGTANTGELFF.

The CDR3 loop is CASSLASHVLAGLADTQYF. The CDR3 bases are TGCGCCAGCAGCTTGGCCTCTCACGTCCTAGCGGGGTTGGCAGATACGCAGTATTTT. The V and J genes are TRBV5-1 and TRBJ2-3, with 9 bases identical to TRBD2. The CDR3 is made up of 19 amino acids. V shed 0 bases and J 4 bases; nucleotides not matched to a gene: 15. Germline values: CDR1 SGHRS, CDR2 YFSETQ.

The rearrangement joins TRBV20-1 to TRBJ2-6, with D uncertain. The germline V gene has CDR1 DFQATT and CDR2 SNEGSKA (reference sequence). The CDR3 runs 8 residues. The DNA of the CDR3 is TGCAGCCACAACGTCCTGACTTTC. Translating it yields CSHNVLTF.

The chain links TRBV24-1 to TRBJ1-1, with D unclear. The length of the CDR3 is 15 residues. V was shortened by 3 bases and J by 4 bases, with 14 bases between the two germline ends. Germline assignment: CDR1 KGHDR and CDR2 SFDVKD. The CDR3 region is CATSDNGGQGTEAFF. Written as DNA, the CDR3 is TGTGCCACCAGTGATAACGGTGGGCAAGGCACTGAAGCTTTCTTT.

This clone has more than one count but fewer than ten. The CDR3 bases are TGTGCCAGCAGTTACTACGGGACAGGGGGCACCGGCTACACCTTC. It codes for CASSYYGTGGTGYTF. The J gene is TRBJ1-2, the V gene TRBV6-5; TRBD1 aligns across 12 bases. The ends lost 1 base at V and 8 bases at J; junction bases unmatched: 5. The germline CDR1 and CDR2 sequences are MNHEY and SVGAGI. The CDR3 contains 15 residues.

The chain uses TRBV9 and TRBJ2-1, with a possible D match to TRBD2 (6 bases). Trimming removed 3 bases from V and 2 bases from J, with 15 bases in between. Germline V gene data show CDR1 as SGDLS and CDR2 as YYNGEE. This CDR3 region has 16 residues. Here the CDR3 reads CASSARTGGTYNEQFF. CDR3 coding DNA: TGTGCCAGCAGCGCTAGGACTGGGGGGACCTACAATGAGCAGTTCTTC. Complete variable domain (other parts from reference TRBV9 and TRBJ2-1): DSGVTQTPKHLITATGQRVTLRCSPRSGDLSVYWYQQSLDQGLQFLIQYYNGEERAKGNILERFSAQQFPDLHSELNLSSLELGDSALYFCASSARTGGTYNEQFFGPGTRLTVL.

The rearrangement links TRBV5-6 to TRBJ2-1; 12 nucleotides match TRBD2. The germline V gene encodes CDR1 SGHDT and CDR2 YYEEEE. The V gene end was trimmed by 3 bases and the J gene end by 5 bases; junction bases not matched to a gene: 15. The CDR3 extends over 19 amino acids. In DNA form, the CDR3 reads TGTGCCAGCAGCTCCGTACAAGGACTAGCGGGACGGGCAGACAATGAGCAGTTCTTC. It encodes CASSSVQGLAGRADNEQFF.

In its sample, this clone was seen a few times. V gene TRBV7-9 combines with J gene TRBJ2-7; 9 bases match TRBD2. V was pared by 2 bases and J by 4 bases, with 6 bases of the junction left unmatched. The CDR3 spans 15 residues. The V gene's germline CDR1 is SEHNR and CDR2 FQNEAQ (reference sequence). CDR3 in DNA: TGTGCCAGCAGCTTAATCATAGCGGGAGCTTACGAGCAGTACTTC. Translated, it gives CASSLIIAGAYEQYF.

In its sample, this clone was seen once. The chain has TRBV12-3 or TRBV12-4 and TRBJ2-2; the match to TRBD1 covers 7 bases. The junction had 3 bases not matched to a gene; V was cut back by 8 bases and J by 6 bases. The CDR3 is made up of 12 amino acids. In DNA form, the CDR3 reads TGTGCCAGCCGTAGGGGGCCCGGGGAGCTGTTTTTT. Amino acids: CASRRGPGELFF.

The V and J genes are TRBV19 and TRBJ2-5, with 8 bases lining up with TRBD1. This CDR3 contains 15 residues. The J segment lost 4 bases and the V segment lost 5 bases, leaving 9 bases of the junction unmatched. Germline V lookup: CDR1 LNHDA, CDR2 SQIVND (reference sequence). CDR3 in DNA: TGTGCCAGTAGTCCCCGGACAGGGAGAGGAGAGACCCAGTACTTC. Translating it yields CASSPRTGRGETQYF.

This clone has more than one count but fewer than ten. The chain joins TRBV6-5 to TRBJ1-4; D might be TRBD1 (5 bases). V was cut by 7 bases and J by 7 bases, with 16 bases left in between. Germline values: CDR1 MNHEY, CDR2 SVGAGI. This CDR3 spans 14 amino acids. CDR3 sequence: CASKGPGWIEKLFF. The CDR3 coding sequence is TGTGCCAGCAAGGGGCCAGGGTGGATTGAAAAACTGTTTTTT.

This clone was detected only a few times. In nucleotides, the CDR3 is TGCGCCAGCAGCTTGAGGGGCCCGGACAGACCTATGAACACTGAAGCTTTCTTT. Amino acids: CASSLRGPDRPMNTEAFF. The genes are TRBV5-1 and TRBJ1-1; possibly TRBD1 for D (6 bases). V was clipped by 1 base and J by 0 bases, with 19 bases between them. This CDR3 has 18 amino acids. Germline V gene data show CDR1 as SGHRS and CDR2 as YFSETQ.

V usage is TRBV12-5 and J usage is TRBJ2-7; TRBD1 agrees at 9 bases. The CDR3 sequence is 15 residues long. Losses at the gene ends were 6 bases for V and 3 bases for J; bases not matched to a gene: 9. Germline values: CDR1 LGHNT, CDR2 FRNRAP. The CDR3 spells CASGPNTGGFYEQYF. Written as DNA, the CDR3 is TGTGCTAGTGGCCCAAATACAGGGGGCTTCTACGAGCAGTACTTC. Filled out from reference TRBV12-5 and TRBJ2-7, the complete variable domain reads DARVTQTPRHKVTEMGQEVTMRCQPILGHNTVFWYRQTMMQGLELLAYFRNRAPLDDSGMPKDRFSAEMPDATLATLKIQPSEPRDSAVYFCASGPNTGGFYEQYFGPGTRLTVT.

The rearrangement links TRBV30 to TRBJ2-1; TRBD2 matches at 9 bases. CDR1 is GTSNPN, CDR2 SVGIG, per germline (reference sequence). The CDR3 is made up of 15 amino acids. V shed 4 bases, J shed 1 base, and the junction held 5 bases outside the gene matches. The CDR3 loop reads CAWKTSGPSYNEQFF. The CDR3 DNA follows: TGTGCCTGGAAGACTAGCGGCCCGTCCTACAATGAGCAGTTCTTC.

The chain has TRBV6-5 and TRBJ2-7; TRBD1 matches at 10 bases. J lost 3 bases, V lost 5 bases, and 7 bases had no gene match. Germline CDR1 reads MNHEY; CDR2 reads SVGAGI. The length of the CDR3 is 15 residues. CDR3 sequence: CASSRDRGKSYEQYF. The CDR3 nucleotides are TGTGCCAGCAGTCGGGACAGGGGAAAAAGCTACGAGCAGTACTTC.

J is TRBJ2-3 and V is TRBV6-6, with a possible D match to TRBD2 (6 bases). The CDR3 has 14 amino acids. V was trimmed by 9 bases and J by 0 bases, leaving 13 bases between them. The germline V gene has CDR1 MNHNY and CDR2 SVGAGI (reference sequence). The CDR3 loop reads CASSPGTSTDTQYF. The CDR3 bases are TGTGCCAGTTCCCCCGGGACTAGCACAGATACGCAGTATTTT.

The chain has TRBV6-5 and TRBJ2-7; 7 bases agree with TRBD1. Germline CDR1 reads MNHEY; CDR2 reads SVGAGI. CDR3 length: 15 residues. The ends lost 8 bases at V and 3 bases at J; junction bases unmatched: 13. Here the CDR3 DNA reads TGTGCCAGCGCTACCAGGGCAGGGGGTCACTACGAGCAGTACTTC. Its translation is CASATRAGGHYEQYF.

V is TRBV5-5 and J is TRBJ1-5; maybe TRBD1 (5 bases). This CDR3 has 16 residues. Per the germline V gene, CDR1 is SGHKS and CDR2 is YYEKEE (reference sequence). Trimming cost V 0 bases and J 0 bases, with 10 bases left between them. In DNA, the CDR3 is TGTGCCAGCAGCTTGGGGGGCGGTTATAGCAATCAGCCCCAGCATTTT. This sequence encodes CASSLGGGYSNQPQHF.

CDR3 DNA sequence: TGTGCCAGTAGTATGTCAAATCCTAACTATGGCTACACCTTC. It specifies CASSMSNPNYGYTF. The chain combines TRBV19 with TRBJ1-2, with D uncertain. CDR3 length: 14 amino acids. The V end was cut by 3 bases, the J end by 0 bases, with 8 bases between. Germline V lookup: CDR1 LNHDA, CDR2 SQIVND (reference sequence).

V gene TRBV6-5 combines with J gene TRBJ2-3, with 8 nucleotides matching TRBD2. CDR1 is MNHEY, CDR2 SVGAGI, per germline. The CDR3 runs 14 residues. The trim removed 6 bases at V and 5 bases at J, leaving 7 bases unmatched. The CDR3 region has the DNA TGTGCCAGCAGCTGGGGTGCGGGAGGAGATACGCAGTATTTT. It encodes CASSWGAGGDTQYF.

The J gene is TRBJ2-7, the V gene TRBV19, with D possibly TRBD1 on 5 matching bases. This CDR3 comprises 15 residues. Germline values: CDR1 LNHDA, CDR2 SQIVND (reference sequence). The V gene lost 2 bases and the J gene lost 3 bases, with 14 bases spanning the gap. The CDR3 DNA sequence: TGTGCCAGTAGTATAAACGGGCAGGGTCTCTACGAGCAGTACTTC. It specifies CASSINGQGLYEQYF.

This sequence joins TRBV30 and TRBJ2-7; 9 bases fit TRBD2. The CDR3 length is 16 residues. Germline V gene data show CDR1 as GTSNPN and CDR2 as SVGIG (reference sequence). V gave up 0 bases and J gave up 1 base; unmatched junction bases: 7. CDR3 DNA: TGTGCCTGGAGTGTACGTAAAAGCGGGGGGTCCTACGAGCAGTACTTC. Its protein product is CAWSVRKSGGSYEQYF.